These T cell receptor beta chains were read from a single sample in a study of regulatory and conventional T cells in RAG deficiency. Sequencing used immunoSEQ multiplex PCR; TCRdb keeps in-frame clones, though not all of them. The data contain 45,000 or so clones, 80% to 90% of them singletons. The data were also submitted as part of a second study, on regulatory T cells.

Material for sequencing was CD4+ effector T cells sorted from blood. Source of these receptors: a human donor in good health. Each CDR3 is given with its conserved first and last residue.

v_call	cdr3_aa
TRBV28	CASKSRDFYNEQFF
TRBV7-2	CASSPGTSVPQETQYF
TRBV5-1	CATSTQPGRDGYTF
TRBV4-1	CASSSGEGQYF
TRBV7-3	CASRTRQGASEETQYF
TRBV6-5	CASSPDRVATGELFF
TRBV18	CASSRTSSGNTIYF
TRBV27	CASSLLGINTGELFF
TRBV11-2	CASSSRTGAGQPQHF
TRBV6-5	CASSEEGAQPQHF
TRBV2	CASSAEKGWNQPQHF
TRBV21-1	CASRTSGGETQYF
TRBV5-1	CASSPRLAGGSPETQYF